The T cell receptor beta chain described here comes from a study of graft-versus-host responses after intestinal transplantation. Profiled with immunoSEQ multiplex PCR; TCRdb holds only in-frame clones, not every one. The sample holds 93,000 or so clones; 90% to 95% are singletons and the top ten take around 1.2%. This clone was observed once. Its antigen is as yet unknown. In germline, CDR1 is SGHRS, CDR2 YFSETQ. V shed 1 base and J shed 2 bases, with 10 bases lying between them. This CDR3 has 14 residues. The gene calls are TRBV5-1 and TRBJ2-7, with a possible D match to TRBD1 (5 bases). The clonotype comes from a human donor who received an intestinal transplant. Sequencing used unstimulated CD8+ T cells sorted from spleen or lymph node cells, obtained before intestinal transplant. The DNA for the CDR3 is TGCGCCAGCAGCTTGAGGCAGGGCCCCTACGAGCAGTACTTC. It encodes CASSLRQGPYEQYF.